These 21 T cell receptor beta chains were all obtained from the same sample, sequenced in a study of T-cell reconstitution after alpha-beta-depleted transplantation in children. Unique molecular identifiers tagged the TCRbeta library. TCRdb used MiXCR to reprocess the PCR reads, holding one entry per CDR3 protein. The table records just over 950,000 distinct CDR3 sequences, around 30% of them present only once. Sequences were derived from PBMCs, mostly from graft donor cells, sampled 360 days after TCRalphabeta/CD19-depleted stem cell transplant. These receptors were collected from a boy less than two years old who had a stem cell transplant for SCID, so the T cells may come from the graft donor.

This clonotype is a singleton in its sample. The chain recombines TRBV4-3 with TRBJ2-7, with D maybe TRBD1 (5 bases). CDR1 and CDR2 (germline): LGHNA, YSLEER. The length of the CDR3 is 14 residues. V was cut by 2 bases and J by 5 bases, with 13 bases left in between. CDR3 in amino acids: CASSQSTWGHEQYF. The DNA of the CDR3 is TGCGCCAGCAGCCAATCGACCTGGGGCCACGAGCAGTACTTC.

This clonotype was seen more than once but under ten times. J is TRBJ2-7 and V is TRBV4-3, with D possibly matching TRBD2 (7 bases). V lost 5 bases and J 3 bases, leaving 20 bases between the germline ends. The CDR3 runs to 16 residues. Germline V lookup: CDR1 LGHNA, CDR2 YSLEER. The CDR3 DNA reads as TGCGCCAGCAGCGTTTCGGGGGAGGGGGGGGGCTACGAGCAGTACTTC. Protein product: CASSVSGEGGGYEQYF.

In DNA, the CDR3 is TGTGCCAGCAGTTGGGCCTCTAGCCGGGAAGAGACCCAGTACTTC. Its translation: CASSWASSREETQYF. The chain recombines TRBV6-5 with TRBJ2-5, with a weak D call TRBD2 (5 bases). V lost 4 bases and J 3 bases, leaving 15 bases between the germline ends. This CDR3 comprises 15 residues. Germline CDR1 reads MNHEY; CDR2 reads SVGAGI.

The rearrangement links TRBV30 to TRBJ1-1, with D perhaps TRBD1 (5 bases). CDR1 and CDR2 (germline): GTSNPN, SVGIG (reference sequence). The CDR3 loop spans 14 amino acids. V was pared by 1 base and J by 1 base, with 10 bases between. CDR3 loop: CAWSGEGRNTEAFF. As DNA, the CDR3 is TGTGCCTGGAGTGGCGAGGGGCGGAACACTGAAGCTTTCTTT.

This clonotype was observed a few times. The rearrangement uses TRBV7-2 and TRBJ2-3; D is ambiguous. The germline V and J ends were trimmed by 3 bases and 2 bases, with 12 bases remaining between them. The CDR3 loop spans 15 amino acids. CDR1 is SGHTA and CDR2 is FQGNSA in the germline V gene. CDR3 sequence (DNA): TGTGCCAGCAGCTTTCTTAAGCAGGTCACAGATACGCAGTATTTT. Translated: CASSFLKQVTDTQYF.

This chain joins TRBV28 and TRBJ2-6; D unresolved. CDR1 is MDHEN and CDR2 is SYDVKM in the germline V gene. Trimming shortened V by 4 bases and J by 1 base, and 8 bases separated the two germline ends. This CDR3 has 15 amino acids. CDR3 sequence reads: CASSSYPSGANVLTF. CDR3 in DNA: TGTGCCAGCAGTTCCTATCCGTCTGGGGCCAACGTCCTGACTTTC.

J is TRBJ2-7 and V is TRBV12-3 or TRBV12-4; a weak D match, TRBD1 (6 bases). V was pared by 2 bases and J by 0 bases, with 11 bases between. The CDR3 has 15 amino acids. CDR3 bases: TGTGCCAGCAGTTTACAGGGGCGCCTCTCCTACGAGCAGTACTTC. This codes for CASSLQGRLSYEQYF.

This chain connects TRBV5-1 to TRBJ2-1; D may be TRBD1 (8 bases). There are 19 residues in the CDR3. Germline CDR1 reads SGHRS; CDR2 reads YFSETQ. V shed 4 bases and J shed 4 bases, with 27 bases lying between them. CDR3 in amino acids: CASSPRTGSGEGRYNEQFF. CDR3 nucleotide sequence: TGCGCCAGCAGCCCACGGACAGGGTCGGGGGAGGGTCGGTACAATGAGCAGTTCTTC.

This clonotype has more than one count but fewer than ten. CDR3 residues: CASASGGAGELFF. In DNA form, the CDR3 reads TGCGCCAGCGCTAGCGGGGGTGCCGGGGAGCTGTTTTTT. The rearrangement uses TRBV5-1 and TRBJ2-2; 10 bases match TRBD2. The V segment lost 7 bases and the J segment 6 bases; nucleotides outside the gene matches: 3. Looked up from germline, CDR1 is SGHRS and CDR2 is YFSETQ. The CDR3 runs 13 residues.

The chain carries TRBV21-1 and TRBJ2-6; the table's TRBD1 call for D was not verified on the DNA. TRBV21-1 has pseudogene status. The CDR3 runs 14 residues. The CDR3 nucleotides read TGTGCCAGGGGGGGGTGGGGGACCGCCAACGTCCTGACTTTC. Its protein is CARGGWGTANVLTF.

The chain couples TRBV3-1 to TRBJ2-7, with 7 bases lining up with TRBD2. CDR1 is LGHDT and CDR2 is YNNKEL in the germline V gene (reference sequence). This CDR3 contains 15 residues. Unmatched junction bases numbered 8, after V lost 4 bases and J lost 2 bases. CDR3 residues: CASSPLRRGTYEQYF. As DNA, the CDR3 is TGTGCCAGCAGCCCTCTGCGGCGGGGGACCTACGAGCAGTACTTC.

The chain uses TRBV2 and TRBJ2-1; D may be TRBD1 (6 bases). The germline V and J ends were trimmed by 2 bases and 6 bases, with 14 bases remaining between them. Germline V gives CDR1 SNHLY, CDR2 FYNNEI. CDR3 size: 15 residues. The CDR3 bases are TGTGCCAGCAGTGAAAATCAGGGGTTAACCAATGAGCAGTTCTTC. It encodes CASSENQGLTNEQFF.

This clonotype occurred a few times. The chain's CDR3 is CASSLGYQGRHTEAFF. In nucleotides, the CDR3 is TGCGCCAGCAGCTTGGGGTACCAGGGAAGGCACACTGAAGCTTTCTTT. The gene calls are TRBV5-1 and TRBJ1-1, with D perhaps TRBD1 (5 bases). Germline CDR1 and CDR2: SGHRS and YFSETQ. Trimming took off 0 bases at V and 3 bases at J, with 15 bases between the two ends. The CDR3 has 16 amino acids.

The CDR3 here is CASSHLRQVSQFF. CDR3 DNA sequence: TGTGCCAGCAGTCATCTAAGACAGGTTTCGCAGTTCTTC. V gene TRBV12-3 or TRBV12-4 combines with J gene TRBJ2-1, with D possibly being TRBD1 (6 bases). The length of the CDR3 is 13 residues. Trimming removed 5 bases from V and 12 bases from J, with 17 bases in between.

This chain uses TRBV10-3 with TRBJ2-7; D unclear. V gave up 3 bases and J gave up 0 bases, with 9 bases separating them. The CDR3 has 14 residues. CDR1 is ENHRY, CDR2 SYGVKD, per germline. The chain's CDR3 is CAISDGPSSYEQYF. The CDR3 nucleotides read TGTGCCATCAGTGACGGCCCGAGCTCCTACGAGCAGTACTTC.

CDR3 amino acids: CASSAARGSSGANVLTF. The CDR3 nucleotides are TGTGCCAGCAGCGCGGCCAGGGGGAGTTCTGGGGCCAACGTCCTGACTTTC. This rearrangement joins TRBV6-1 to TRBJ2-6; 7 positions agree with TRBD1. With V trimmed by 6 bases and J by 1 base, 9 bases remained unmatched. Germline CDR1 MNHNS, CDR2 SASEGT. The CDR3 extends over 17 amino acids.

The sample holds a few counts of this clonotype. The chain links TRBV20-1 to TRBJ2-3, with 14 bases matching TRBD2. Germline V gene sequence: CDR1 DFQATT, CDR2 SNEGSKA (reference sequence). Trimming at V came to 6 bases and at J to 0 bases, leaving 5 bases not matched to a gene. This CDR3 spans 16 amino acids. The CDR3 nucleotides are TGCAGTGCCCACCGACTAGCGGGGGGGAGCACAGATACGCAGTATTTT. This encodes CSAHRLAGGSTDTQYF.

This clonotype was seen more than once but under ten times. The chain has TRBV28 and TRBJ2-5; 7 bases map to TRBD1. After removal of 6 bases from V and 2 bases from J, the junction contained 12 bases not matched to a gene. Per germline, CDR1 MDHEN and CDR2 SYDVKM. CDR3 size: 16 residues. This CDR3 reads CASSPGQRVIQETQYF. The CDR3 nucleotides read TGTGCCAGCAGCCCGGGACAGCGAGTAATACAAGAGACCCAGTACTTC.

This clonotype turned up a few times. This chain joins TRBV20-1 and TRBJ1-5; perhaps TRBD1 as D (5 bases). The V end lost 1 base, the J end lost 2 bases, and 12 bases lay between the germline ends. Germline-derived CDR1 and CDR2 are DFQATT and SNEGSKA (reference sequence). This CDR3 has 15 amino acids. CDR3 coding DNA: TGCAGTGCTAGAGTGTCAGGGAATGGCAATCAGCCCCAGCATTTT. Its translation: CSARVSGNGNQPQHF.

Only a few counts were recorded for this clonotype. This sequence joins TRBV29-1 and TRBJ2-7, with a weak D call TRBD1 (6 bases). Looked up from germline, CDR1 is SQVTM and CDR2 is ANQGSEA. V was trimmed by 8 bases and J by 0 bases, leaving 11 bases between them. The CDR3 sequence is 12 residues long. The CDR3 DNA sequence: TGCAGCTCATCGGACAGCTCCTACGAGCAGTACTTC. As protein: CSSSDSSYEQYF.

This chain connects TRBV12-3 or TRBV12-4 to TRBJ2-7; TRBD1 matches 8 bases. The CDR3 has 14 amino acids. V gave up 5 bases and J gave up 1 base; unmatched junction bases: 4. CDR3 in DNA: TGTGCCAGCAGTCCGACAGGGGAATCCTACGAGCAGTACTTC. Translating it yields CASSPTGESYEQYF.